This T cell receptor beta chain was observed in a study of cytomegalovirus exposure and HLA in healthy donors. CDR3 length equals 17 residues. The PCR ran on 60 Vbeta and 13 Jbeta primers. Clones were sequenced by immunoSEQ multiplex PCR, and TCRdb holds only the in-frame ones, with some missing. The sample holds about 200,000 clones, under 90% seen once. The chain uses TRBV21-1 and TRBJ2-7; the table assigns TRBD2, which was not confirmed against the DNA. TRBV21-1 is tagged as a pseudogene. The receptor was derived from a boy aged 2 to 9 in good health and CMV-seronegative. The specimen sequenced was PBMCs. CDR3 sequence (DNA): TGTGCCAGCAGCAGATCCTACCCGGGACTAGCGGGCTACGAGCAGTACTTC. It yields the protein CASSRSYPGLAGYEQYF.